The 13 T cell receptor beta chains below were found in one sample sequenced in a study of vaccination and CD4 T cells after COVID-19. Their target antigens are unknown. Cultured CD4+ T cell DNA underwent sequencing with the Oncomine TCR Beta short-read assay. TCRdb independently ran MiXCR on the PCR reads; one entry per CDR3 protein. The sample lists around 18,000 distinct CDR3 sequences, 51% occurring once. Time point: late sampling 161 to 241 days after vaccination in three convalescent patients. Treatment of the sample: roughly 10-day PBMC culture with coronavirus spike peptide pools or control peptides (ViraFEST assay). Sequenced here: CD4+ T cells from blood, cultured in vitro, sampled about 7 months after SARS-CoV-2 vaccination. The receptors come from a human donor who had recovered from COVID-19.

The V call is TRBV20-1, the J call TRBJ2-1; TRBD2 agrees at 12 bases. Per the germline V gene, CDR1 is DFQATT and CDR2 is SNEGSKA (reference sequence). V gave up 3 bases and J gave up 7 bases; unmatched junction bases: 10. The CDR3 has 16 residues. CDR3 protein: CSASLPSGRAGNEQFF. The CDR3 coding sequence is TGCAGTGCTAGTTTGCCTAGCGGGAGGGCGGGGAATGAGCAGTTCTTC.

The CDR3 sequence is CATTLGQGGGGEQFF. CDR3 nucleotides: TGTGCCACCACCTTAGGACAGGGCGGGGGCGGTGAGCAGTTCTTC. The rearrangement joins TRBV15 to TRBJ2-1; a possible D gene is TRBD1 (8 bases). Trimming removed 7 bases at V and 9 bases at J, with 22 bases between. This CDR3 is 15 amino acids long. Germline CDR1 LNHNV, CDR2 YYDKDF (reference sequence).

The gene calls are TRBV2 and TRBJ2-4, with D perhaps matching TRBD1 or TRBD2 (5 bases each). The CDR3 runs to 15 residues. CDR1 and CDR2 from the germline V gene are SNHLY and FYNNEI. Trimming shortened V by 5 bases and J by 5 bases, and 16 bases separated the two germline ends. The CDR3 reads CASSSGTWAENIQYF. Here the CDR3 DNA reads TGTGCCAGCAGTTCCGGGACGTGGGCGGAAAACATTCAGTACTTC.

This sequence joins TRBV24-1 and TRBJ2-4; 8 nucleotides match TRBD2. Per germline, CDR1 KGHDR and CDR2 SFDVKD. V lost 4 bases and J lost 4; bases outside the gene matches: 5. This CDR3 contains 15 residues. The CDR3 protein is CATSEGGGGKNIQYF. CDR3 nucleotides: TGTGCCACCAGTGAGGGAGGCGGGGGGAAAAACATTCAGTACTTC.

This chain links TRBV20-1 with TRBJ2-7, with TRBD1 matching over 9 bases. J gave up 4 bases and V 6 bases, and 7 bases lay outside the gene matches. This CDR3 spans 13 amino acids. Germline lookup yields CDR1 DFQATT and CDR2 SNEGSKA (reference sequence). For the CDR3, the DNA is TGCAGTGCCGGATCGGACAGGGGATACGAGCAGTACTTC. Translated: CSAGSDRGYEQYF.

CDR3: CASSEYYNSPLHF. CDR3 nucleotides: TGTGCCAGCAGCGAGTACTATAATTCACCCCTCCACTTT. The chain uses TRBV7-2 and TRBJ1-6; D unresolved. The germline CDR1 and CDR2 sequences are SGHTA and FQGNSA. The CDR3 length is 13 residues. Trimming took off 5 bases at V and 3 bases at J, with 5 bases between the two ends.

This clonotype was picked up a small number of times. The CDR3 spells CSASPGGEPGELFF. CDR3 in DNA: TGCAGTGCTAGTCCCGGGGGAGAACCCGGGGAGCTGTTTTTT. The rearrangement joins TRBV20-1 to TRBJ2-2; D possibly corresponds to TRBD2 (6 bases). This CDR3 has 14 residues. From germline, CDR1 is DFQATT and CDR2 SNEGSKA (reference sequence). The V end lost 3 bases, the J end lost 6 bases, and 14 bases lay between the germline ends.

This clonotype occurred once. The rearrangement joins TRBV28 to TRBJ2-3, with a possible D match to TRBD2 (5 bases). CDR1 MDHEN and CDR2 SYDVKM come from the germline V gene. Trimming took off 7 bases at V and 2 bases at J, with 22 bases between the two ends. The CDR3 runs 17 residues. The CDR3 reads CASTNGGGWEYTDTQYF. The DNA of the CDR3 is TGTGCCAGCACTAACGGTGGTGGGTGGGAGTACACAGATACGCAGTATTTT.

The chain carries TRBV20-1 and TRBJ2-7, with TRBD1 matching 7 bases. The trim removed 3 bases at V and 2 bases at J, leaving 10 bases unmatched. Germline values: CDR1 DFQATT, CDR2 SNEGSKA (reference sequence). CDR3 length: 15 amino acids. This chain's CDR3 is CSASVLNRGTYEQYF. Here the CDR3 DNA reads TGCAGTGCTAGCGTGCTGAACAGGGGTACCTACGAGCAGTACTTC.

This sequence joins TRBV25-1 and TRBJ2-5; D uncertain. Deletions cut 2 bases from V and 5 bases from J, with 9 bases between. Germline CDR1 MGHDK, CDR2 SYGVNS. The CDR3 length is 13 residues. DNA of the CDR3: TGTGCCAGCAGTGAAGACAACTCGGAGACCCAGTACTTC. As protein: CASSEDNSETQYF.

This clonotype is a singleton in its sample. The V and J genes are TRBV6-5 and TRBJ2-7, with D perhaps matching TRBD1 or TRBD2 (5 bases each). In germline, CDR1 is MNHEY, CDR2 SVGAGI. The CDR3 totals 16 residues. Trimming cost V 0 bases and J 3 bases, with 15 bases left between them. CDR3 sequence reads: CASSYSLGEHFYEQYF. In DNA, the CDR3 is TGTGCCAGCAGTTACTCGTTGGGGGAACATTTCTACGAGCAGTACTTC.

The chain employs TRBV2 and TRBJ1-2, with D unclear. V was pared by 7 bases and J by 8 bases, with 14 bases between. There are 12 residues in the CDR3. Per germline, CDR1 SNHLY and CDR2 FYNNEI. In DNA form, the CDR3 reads TGTGCCAGCACCCTAGACTCTGAGGGCTACACCTTC. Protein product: CASTLDSEGYTF.

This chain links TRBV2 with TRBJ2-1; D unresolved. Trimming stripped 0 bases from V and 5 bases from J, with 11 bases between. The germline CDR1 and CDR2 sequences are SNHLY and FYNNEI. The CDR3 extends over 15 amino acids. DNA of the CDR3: TGTGCCAGCAGTGAAGCTGTGGGAACGAACAATGAGCAGTTCTTC. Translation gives CASSEAVGTNNEQFF. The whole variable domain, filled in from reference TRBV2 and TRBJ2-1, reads EPEVTQTPSHQVTQMGQEVILRCVPISNHLYFYWYRQILGQKVEFLVSFYNNEISEKSEIFDDQFSVERPDGSNFTLKIRSTKLEDSAMYFCASSEAVGTNNEQFFGPGTRLTVL.